This TCR beta chain stems from a study of regulatory dendritic cells for organ transplantation. Notes on the study in general: Regulatory dendritic cells appeared to expand memory CD8+ clones less than mature ones. Alloreactive memory CD8+ T cell pools varied considerably between individuals.

Worth noting for this clone: Its antigen is currently unknown.

The germline gives CDR1 SGHNT, CDR2 YYREEE (reference sequence). V was clipped by 3 bases and J by 1 base, with 18 bases between them. This CDR3 is 17 amino acids long. Profiled with immunoSEQ multiplex PCR; TCRdb holds only in-frame clones, not every one. Of almost 30,000 clones listed, about 79% are singletons. The chain couples TRBV5-4 to TRBJ2-3; the D gene could be TRBD1 or TRBD2 (6 bases each). Sequencing input: memory CD4+ T cells from blood. Subset denoted: CD45RO+ memory T cells. The receptor comes from a human donor in good health. CDR3 coding DNA: TGTGCCAGCAGCTCATCCATCGGGGGCAGTCGCACAGATACGCAGTATTTT. This gives the protein CASSSSIGGSRTDTQYF.